Following are 32 T cell receptor beta chains from one sample sequenced in a study of PD-1 blockade in classical Hodgkin lymphoma (dated by TCRdb to the early 2020s). In the paper's terms, the time point label means: cycle 1 day 1 (C1D1), immediately before nivolumab initiation. Every trial patient had relapsed after autologous stem cell transplantation, and cohorts A, B and C differed in prior brentuximab vedotin exposure. Magnetic negative selection with a Miltenyi CD8+ T cell isolation kit was used to purify CD8+ T cells from thawed PBMCs. Libraries were made using the immunoSEQ multiplex PCR assay. TCRdb re-hosts the immuneACCESS table, in-frame sequences only. Its copies lack some clones; in the studies checked, an unresolved V gene accounts for under half of them, and the cause for the rest is not known. The sample includes 10,000 to 15,000 clones, with under 85% observed a single time. The ten top clones hold around a quarter of the sample.

This specimen consisted of CD8+ T cells from blood, obtained at baseline. These receptors were obtained from a human donor with classical Hodgkin lymphoma.

This clone was found once. The chain recombines TRBV14 with TRBJ1-1; 8 positions agree with TRBD1. The CDR3 loop spans 15 amino acids. Germline CDR1 and CDR2: SGHDN and FVKESK. The V gene end was trimmed by 0 bases and the J gene end by 3 bases; junction bases not matched to a gene: 3. This CDR3 is CASSQETGAHTEAFF. DNA for the CDR3: TGTGCCAGCAGCCAAGAGACAGGGGCGCACACTGAAGCTTTCTTT.

The genes are TRBV19 and TRBJ1-5, with 10 bases that match TRBD1. V trimming: 5 bases; J trimming: 0 bases; junction bases outside the gene matches: 16. This CDR3 comprises 20 residues. Germline CDR1 is LNHDA and CDR2 is SQIVND (reference sequence). The CDR3 is CASSHSTGGVPFCSNQPQHF. The CDR3 coding sequence is TGTGCCAGTAGTCACTCGACAGGGGGCGTGCCCTTTTGTAGCAATCAGCCCCAGCATTTT.

The rearrangement joins TRBV7-9 to TRBJ2-3, with D uncertain. Deletions cut 5 bases from V and 6 bases from J, with 15 bases between. Germline CDR1 and CDR2: SEHNR and FQNEAQ (reference sequence). This CDR3 is built from 14 residues. The DNA for the CDR3 is TGTGCCAGCAGCCCTAGGATAATGGACGATACGCAGTATTTT. Translating gives CASSPRIMDDTQYF.

Turning to this clone: The sample holds other DNA sequences that translate to the same CDR3. The CDR3 sequence is CATSPRGVEAFF. The CDR3 DNA reads TGTGCCACCTCGCCCAGGGGGGTTGAAGCTTTCTTT. The genes are TRBV25-1 and TRBJ1-1; TRBD1 agrees at 7 bases. Germline values: CDR1 MGHDK, CDR2 SYGVNS. The CDR3 consists of 12 residues. J lost 7 bases, V lost 10 bases, and 9 bases had no gene match.

The chain is built from TRBV7-9 and TRBJ2-1; D remains ambiguous. The CDR3 is 15 residues long. Germline assignment: CDR1 SEHNR and CDR2 FQNEAQ (reference sequence). Trimming left V 0 bases short and J 5 bases short, with 11 bases between. The CDR3 DNA reads as TGTGCCAGCAGCTTAGCTATGGGTTCAGACAATGAGCAGTTCTTC. This encodes CASSLAMGSDNEQFF. Full variable domain (remainder filled in from reference TRBV7-9 and TRBJ2-1): DTGVSQNPRHKITKRGQNVTFRCDPISEHNRLYWYRQTLGQGPEFLTYFQNEAQLEKSRLLSDRFSAERPKGSFSTLEIQRTEQGDSAMYLCASSLAMGSDNEQFFGPGTRLTVL.

The chain combines TRBV7-9 with TRBJ2-3; D is ambiguous. Germline V CDR1 and CDR2: SEHNR, FQNEAQ (reference sequence). Trimming took 0 bases from V and 3 from J, leaving 10 bases between them. CDR3 length: 15 residues. The CDR3 protein is CASSLAGAWTDTQYF. In nucleotides, the CDR3 is TGTGCCAGCAGCTTAGCTGGAGCGTGGACAGATACGCAGTATTTT.

The chain uses TRBV7-7 and TRBJ2-3; the match to TRBD2 covers 10 bases. V was clipped by 1 base and J by 5 bases; unmatched bases: 3. Germline CDR1 and CDR2: SSHAT and FNYEAQ (reference sequence). The CDR3 is made up of 15 amino acids. CDR3 in amino acids: CASSLGSSGGDTQYF. The DNA for the CDR3 is TGTGCCAGCAGCTTAGGATCTAGCGGGGGAGATACGCAGTATTTT. The complete variable domain, with remaining parts taken from reference TRBV7-7 and TRBJ2-3, reads GAGVSQSPRYKVTKRGQDVTLRCDPISSHATLYWYQQALGQGPEFLTYFNYEAQPDKSGLPSDRFSAERPEGSISTLTIQRTEQRDSAMYRCASSLGSSGGDTQYFGPGTRLTVL.

In this sample, this clone turned up a few times. The chain recombines TRBV5-4 with TRBJ1-2, with D maybe TRBD1 (6 bases). Germline V gives CDR1 SGHNT, CDR2 YYREEE (reference sequence). V lost 5 bases and J lost 7, with 15 bases in between. The CDR3 is 13 amino acids. This CDR3 reads CASRWTVESGYTF. The CDR3 coding sequence is TGTGCCAGCAGATGGACAGTAGAGAGTGGCTACACCTTC.

In this sample, this clone turned up a few times. This chain links TRBV29-1 with TRBJ2-5; 7 nucleotides line up with TRBD2. CDR1 is SQVTM, CDR2 ANQGSEA, per germline. Losses at the gene ends were 3 bases for V and 2 bases for J; bases not matched to a gene: 6. The CDR3 is 14 amino acids. The CDR3 is CSVEGLPPQETQYF. CDR3 bases: TGCAGCGTTGAGGGACTACCACCGCAAGAGACCCAGTACTTC.

The gene calls are TRBV7-9 and TRBJ2-5; 8 bases fit TRBD2. This CDR3 has 16 residues. From germline, CDR1 is SEHNR and CDR2 FQNEAQ (reference sequence). V trimming: 0 bases; J trimming: 3 bases; junction bases outside the gene matches: 6. The CDR3 protein is CASSLAGGAGEETQYF. Written as DNA, the CDR3 is TGTGCCAGCAGCTTAGCGGGTGGAGCGGGGGAAGAGACCCAGTACTTC.

V gene TRBV12-5 combines with J gene TRBJ1-1, with D unclear. Germline CDR1 reads LGHNT; CDR2 reads FRNRAP. Trimming removed 1 base from V and 11 bases from J, with 17 bases in between. This CDR3 comprises 14 residues. The CDR3: CASGLGPSGLGAFF. The CDR3 DNA is TGTGCTAGTGGTTTGGGCCCGTCTGGGTTGGGGGCTTTCTTT.

The V gene is TRBV28, the J gene TRBJ1-2; D might be TRBD1 (5 bases). The V gene lost 6 bases and the J gene lost 0 bases, with 20 bases spanning the gap. The CDR3 is made up of 17 amino acids. CDR1 and CDR2 from the germline V gene are MDHEN and SYDVKM. CDR3 nucleotides: TGTGCCAGCAGCCCCTGGGGCCTAGAGACAGCTAACTATGGCTACACCTTC. It yields the protein CASSPWGLETANYGYTF.

The chain uses TRBV6-6 and TRBJ1-1; D gene ambiguous. The CDR3 extends over 13 amino acids. Germline assignment: CDR1 MNHNY and CDR2 SVGAGI (reference sequence). V gave up 7 bases and J gave up 10 bases, with 19 bases separating them. The CDR3 nucleotides read TGTGCCAGCACCGCAACGTGGGAAAGCGGAGCTTTCTTT. Amino acid sequence: CASTATWESGAFF.

The gene calls are TRBV11-2 and TRBJ2-3, with D hard to call. Trimming left V 2 bases short and J 0 bases short, with 9 bases between. Germline V gene sequence: CDR1 SGHAT, CDR2 FQNNGV. The length of the CDR3 is 15 residues. Written as DNA, the CDR3 is TGTGCCAGCAGCTTATGGGCAGGTAGCACAGATACGCAGTATTTT. This encodes CASSLWAGSTDTQYF.

CDR3 amino acids: CASTYRVGGADTQYF. The CDR3 region has the DNA TGTGCCAGCACCTACCGAGTTGGGGGCGCAGATACGCAGTATTTT. J is TRBJ2-3 and V is TRBV7-9, with D maybe TRBD1 (6 bases). Trimming took off 7 bases at V and 4 bases at J, with 18 bases between the two ends. Germline V gene lookup returns CDR1 SEHNR and CDR2 FQNEAQ (reference sequence). There are 15 residues in the CDR3.

The V gene is TRBV5-6, the J gene TRBJ1-1; possibly TRBD1 for D (5 bases). The germline gives CDR1 SGHDT, CDR2 YYEEEE. V was cut by 1 base and J by 4 bases, with 11 bases left in between. This CDR3 is built from 14 residues. The CDR3 DNA reads as TGTGCCAGCAGCTTGAGGGGTATTGGCACTGAAGCTTTCTTT. Translating gives CASSLRGIGTEAFF.

The chain uses TRBV5-1 and TRBJ2-3; the D gene could be TRBD1 or TRBD2 (6 bases each). Trimming removed 0 bases from V and 6 bases from J, with 14 bases in between. Germline values: CDR1 SGHRS, CDR2 YFSETQ. The CDR3 loop spans 15 amino acids. This CDR3 reads CASSLVGRGGDTQYF. CDR3 coding DNA: TGCGCCAGCAGCTTGGTAGGCAGGGGAGGTGATACGCAGTATTTT.

This clone was seen more than once but under ten times. The chain combines TRBV7-7 with TRBJ2-5, with TRBD2 matching over 8 bases. CDR3 length: 15 residues. J gave up 4 bases and V 5 bases, and 9 bases lay outside the gene matches. CDR1 and CDR2 (germline): SSHAT, FNYEAQ (reference sequence). CDR3 coding DNA: TGTGCCAGCAGCCCGACCGGGGGGGCCCTAGAGACCCAGTACTTC. Translating gives CASSPTGGALETQYF. The variable domain in full, completed from reference TRBV7-7 and TRBJ2-5, reads GAGVSQSPRYKVTKRGQDVTLRCDPISSHATLYWYQQALGQGPEFLTYFNYEAQPDKSGLPSDRFSAERPEGSISTLTIQRTEQRDSAMYRCASSPTGGALETQYFGPGTRLLVL.

The rearrangement joins TRBV28 to TRBJ2-5; TRBD2 is a possible D gene (6 bases). Germline V gene sequence: CDR1 MDHEN, CDR2 SYDVKM. V gave up 8 bases and J gave up 4 bases, with 14 bases separating them. The CDR3 is 13 residues long. CDR3 nucleotide sequence: TGTGCCAGCTCCGGAGGGATTCGAGAGACCCAGTACTTC. This gives the protein CASSGGIRETQYF.

In its sample, this clone was seen a few times. The J gene is TRBJ1-1, the V gene TRBV27; TRBD1 might be the D (6 bases). Looked up from germline, CDR1 is MNHEY and CDR2 is SMNVEV (reference sequence). The V gene lost 6 bases and the J gene lost 1 base, with 15 bases spanning the gap. CDR3 size: 15 residues. The CDR3 sequence is CASSLWGARNTEAFF. In DNA, the CDR3 is TGTGCCAGCAGCCTATGGGGGGCGCGGAACACTGAAGCTTTCTTT.

This clone was recorded a few times. The V call is TRBV25-1, the J call TRBJ1-2; D gene ambiguous. CDR3 size: 11 residues. Germline V CDR1 and CDR2: MGHDK, SYGVNS. Trimming took off 8 bases at V and 8 bases at J, with 12 bases between the two ends. The CDR3 protein is CASLTIGGYTF. DNA for the CDR3: TGTGCCAGCCTTACGATTGGCGGCTACACCTTC.

The V call is TRBV23-1, the J call TRBJ2-1; 7 bases align to TRBD1. TRBV23-1 is assigned to the ORF class and has an uncertain function. J lost 5 bases, V lost 2 bases, and 15 bases had no gene match. The length of the CDR3 is 18 residues. CDR3 sequence (DNA): TGCGCCAGCAGTCAAACCAAATCGACAGGGATTGGAGACAATGAGCAGTTCTTC. It yields the protein CASSQTKSTGIGDNEQFF.

This clone was recorded once. The chain links TRBV23-1 to TRBJ2-7; TRBD1 matches 8 bases. TRBV23-1 is flagged as an ORF with uncertain function. After removal of 3 bases from V and 2 bases from J, the junction contained 12 bases not matched to a gene. The CDR3 consists of 17 residues. The CDR3 DNA is TGCGCCAGCAGTCAGAGCCGGACAGGGTTGACTCCCTACGAGCAGTACTTC. As protein: CASSQSRTGLTPYEQYF.

This sequence joins TRBV7-9 and TRBJ1-5, with D possibly being TRBD1 (6 bases). V was shortened by 8 bases and J by 1 base, with 12 bases between the two germline ends. Germline V CDR1 and CDR2: SEHNR, FQNEAQ (reference sequence). The CDR3 spans 14 residues. CDR3 protein: CASGWGASNQPQHF. CDR3 coding DNA: TGTGCCAGCGGCTGGGGGGCAAGCAATCAGCCCCAGCATTTT.

This chain connects TRBV9 to TRBJ2-7, with D tentatively TRBD1 or TRBD2 (6 bases each). Trimming cost V 3 bases and J 6 bases, with 13 bases left between them. There are 13 residues in the CDR3. The germline V gene encodes CDR1 SGDLS and CDR2 YYNGEE. CDR3 sequence: CASSDIQGGEQYF. CDR3 coding DNA: TGTGCCAGCAGCGACATACAGGGAGGCGAGCAGTACTTC.

This sequence joins TRBV19 and TRBJ1-5, with D possibly matching TRBD1 (6 bases). The CDR3 runs 14 residues. Trimming left V 6 bases short and J 2 bases short, with 11 bases between. Germline V gene data show CDR1 as LNHDA and CDR2 as SQIVND (reference sequence). The CDR3 sequence: CASRQGVRNQPQHF. In nucleotides, the CDR3 is TGTGCCAGTAGACAGGGCGTACGCAATCAGCCCCAGCATTTT.

The rearrangement joins TRBV7-9 to TRBJ2-1; D is possibly TRBD2 (6 bases). Germline V CDR1 and CDR2: SEHNR, FQNEAQ (reference sequence). The CDR3 length is 16 residues. V was shortened by 5 bases and J by 12 bases, with 26 bases between the two germline ends. The CDR3 bases are TGTGCCAGCAGCCCCCCTAGCGTGAGCTACAATGAAGGGCAGTTCTTC. It codes for CASSPPSVSYNEGQFF.

This chain connects TRBV19 to TRBJ1-5; no reliable D call. The CDR3 has 15 residues. Germline V gene data show CDR1 as LNHDA and CDR2 as SQIVND (reference sequence). V lost 2 bases, J lost 3 bases, and 11 bases lay in between. For the CDR3, the DNA is TGTGCCAGTAGTATATATGGGGTCCCCAATCAGCCCCAGCATTTT. This translates into CASSIYGVPNQPQHF.

V is TRBV9 and J is TRBJ2-2, with 10 bases that match TRBD2. V gave up 4 bases and J gave up 3 bases; unmatched junction bases: 9. The CDR3 spans 17 residues. The germline V gene has CDR1 SGDLS and CDR2 YYNGEE. Here the CDR3 DNA reads TGTGCCAGCAGCCTTCACCGTAGCGGGGGGTACACCGGGGAGCTGTTTTTT. Its translation: CASSLHRSGGYTGELFF. Looking up the rest from reference TRBV9 and TRBJ2-2 gives the full variable domain: DSGVTQTPKHLITATGQRVTLRCSPRSGDLSVYWYQQSLDQGLQFLIQYYNGEERAKGNILERFSAQQFPDLHSELNLSSLELGDSALYFCASSLHRSGGYTGELFFGEGSRLTVL.

The J gene is TRBJ2-5, the V gene TRBV5-4, with TRBD1 as a possible D gene (6 bases). Trimming removed 5 bases from V and 1 base from J, with 15 bases in between. CDR3 length: 15 residues. Germline lookup yields CDR1 SGHNT and CDR2 YYREEE (reference sequence). CDR3 sequence: CASRGAQGSQETQYF. DNA for the CDR3: TGTGCCAGCAGGGGCGCACAGGGTTCCCAAGAGACCCAGTACTTC. The full variable domain, completed using reference TRBV5-4 and TRBJ2-5, is ETGVTQSPTHLIKTRGQQVTLRCSSQSGHNTVSWYQQALGQGPQFIFQYYREEENGRGNFPPRFSGLQFPNYSSELNVNALELDDSALYLCASRGAQGSQETQYFGPGTRLLVL.

The rearrangement links TRBV28 to TRBJ2-5; D perhaps matches TRBD2 (5 bases). Germline lookup yields CDR1 MDHEN and CDR2 SYDVKM. This CDR3 spans 13 amino acids. The V end was cut by 5 bases, the J end by 4 bases, with 11 bases between. Written as DNA, the CDR3 is TGTGCCAGCAGTACTAGAGTCGGAGAGACCCAGTACTTC. Translating gives CASSTRVGETQYF.

The chain combines TRBV27 with TRBJ1-5, with D tentatively TRBD1 (5 bases). The CDR3 has 14 amino acids. V shed 8 bases and J shed 0 bases, with 11 bases lying between them. In germline, CDR1 is MNHEY, CDR2 SMNVEV (reference sequence). CDR3 DNA: TGTGCCAGCGGGTGGACAAATAGCAATCAGCCCCAGCATTTT. Amino acid sequence: CASGWTNSNQPQHF.